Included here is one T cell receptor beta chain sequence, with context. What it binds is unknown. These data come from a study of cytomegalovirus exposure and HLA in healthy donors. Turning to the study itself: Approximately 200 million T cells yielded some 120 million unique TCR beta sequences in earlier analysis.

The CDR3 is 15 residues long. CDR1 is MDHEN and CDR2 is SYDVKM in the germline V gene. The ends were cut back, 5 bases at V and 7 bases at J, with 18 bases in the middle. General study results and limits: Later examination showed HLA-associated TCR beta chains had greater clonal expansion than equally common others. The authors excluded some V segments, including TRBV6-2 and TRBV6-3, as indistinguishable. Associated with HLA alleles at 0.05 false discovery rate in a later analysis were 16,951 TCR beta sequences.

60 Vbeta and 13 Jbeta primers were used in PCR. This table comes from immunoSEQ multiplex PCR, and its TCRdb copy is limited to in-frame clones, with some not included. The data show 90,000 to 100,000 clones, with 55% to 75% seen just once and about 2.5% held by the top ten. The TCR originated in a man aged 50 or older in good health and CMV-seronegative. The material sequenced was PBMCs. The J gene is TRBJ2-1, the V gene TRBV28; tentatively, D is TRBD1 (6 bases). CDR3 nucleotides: TGTGCCAGCAGTCCAGCCGGTGCAGGGACAAATGAGCAGTTCTTC. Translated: CASSPAGAGTNEQFF. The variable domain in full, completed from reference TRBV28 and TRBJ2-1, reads DVKVTQSSRYLVKRTGEKVFLECVQDMDHENMFWYRQDPGLGLRLIYFSYDVKMKEKGDIPEGYSVSREKKERFSLILESASTNQTSMYLCASSPAGAGTNEQFFGPGTRLTVL.